This TCR beta chain was recorded in a study of PD-L1 blockade in urothelial cancer. In the study overall: Patients took up atezolizumab in the mid-2010s at 1,200 mg intravenously every 3 weeks. Timepoints chosen for blood analysis were 3 weeks (second dose) and 6 weeks after treatment start.

Indicated time point: peripheral blood 6 weeks after treatment start. It was locally advanced or metastatic urothelial carcinoma that patients had. Patients yielded 1 to 8 samples each, pretreatment and on-treatment. Some clones are missing from TCRdb's copy, which holds only in-frame ones; the method was immunoSEQ multiplex PCR. The sample holds some 120,000 clones, around 88% seen once. The CDR3 sequence is 16 residues long. V gave up 4 bases and J gave up 8 bases; unmatched junction bases: 10. Looked up from germline, CDR1 is SEHNR and CDR2 is FQNEAQ (reference sequence). V and J are TRBV7-9 and TRBJ2-1, with 11 bases lining up with TRBD2. This TCR derives from a man in his 60s with urothelial cancer. The material sequenced was PBMCs, taken around atezolizumab (anti-PD-L1) treatment. CDR3 DNA sequence: TGTGCCAGCAGCTCGACTAGCGGGACATCTGTCCATGAGCAGTTCTTC. Its protein is CASSSTSGTSVHEQFF.